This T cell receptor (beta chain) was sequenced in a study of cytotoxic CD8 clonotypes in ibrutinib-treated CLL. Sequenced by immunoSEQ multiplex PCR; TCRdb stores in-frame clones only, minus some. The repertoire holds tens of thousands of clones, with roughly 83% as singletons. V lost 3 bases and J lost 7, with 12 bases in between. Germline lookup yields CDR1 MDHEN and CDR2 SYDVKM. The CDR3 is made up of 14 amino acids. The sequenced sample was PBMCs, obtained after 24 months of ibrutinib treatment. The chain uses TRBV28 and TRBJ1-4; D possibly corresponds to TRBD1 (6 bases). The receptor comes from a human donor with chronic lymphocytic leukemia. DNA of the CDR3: TGTGCCAGCAGTTTTTTGGGGGGCGGTGAAAAACTGTTTTTT. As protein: CASSFLGGGEKLFF.